The 13 T cell receptor beta chains given below trace back to one sample, sequenced in a study of CD8 T cells in Susac syndrome. It was with random hexamers that about 0.45 to 1 ug RNA was reverse transcribed. TCRdb reprocessed the immunoSEQ multiplex PCR reads via MiXCR and lists one record per CDR3 protein. Of approximately 83,000 distinct CDR3 sequences detected, nearly 95% appear once; the ten largest clones hold approximately 0.9%. The material sequenced was CD8+ T cells from PBMCs. Receptors were obtained from a human donor with Susac syndrome.

The chain links TRBV19 to TRBJ2-5; 7 bases line up with TRBD1. Trimming at V came to 7 bases and at J to 2 bases, leaving 10 bases not matched to a gene. Germline V lookup: CDR1 LNHDA, CDR2 SQIVND (reference sequence). The CDR3 length is 15 residues. This CDR3 reads CASNHRDSGQETQYF. Here the CDR3 DNA reads TGTGCCAGTAATCATCGGGACAGTGGTCAAGAGACCCAGTACTTC.

The rearrangement uses TRBV4-1 and TRBJ1-5, with 9 bases identical to TRBD1. There are 16 residues in the CDR3. Per the germline V gene, CDR1 is MGHRA and CDR2 is YSYEKL. Trimming cost V 4 bases and J 5 bases; bases outside gene matches: 9. The CDR3 reads CASSLGWTGEDQPQHF. The CDR3 DNA reads TGCGCCAGCAGCCTAGGCTGGACAGGGGAGGATCAGCCCCAGCATTTT.

The CDR3 spells CASSSPDTEAFF. CDR3 sequence (DNA): TGTGCCAGCAGTTCCCCTGACACTGAAGCTTTCTTT. The chain couples TRBV12-3 or TRBV12-4 to TRBJ1-1, with D unclear. Trimming cost V 4 bases and J 3 bases, with 6 bases left between them. The CDR3 is made up of 12 amino acids.

The chain joins TRBV7-9 to TRBJ2-3; TRBD2 aligns across 10 bases. This CDR3 region has 15 residues. Germline lookup yields CDR1 SEHNR and CDR2 FQNEAQ (reference sequence). V trimming: 0 bases; J trimming: 6 bases; junction bases outside the gene matches: 3. The CDR3 nucleotides are TGTGCCAGCAGCTTAGCATCAGCGGGAGGGGATACGCAGTATTTT. Translation: CASSLASAGGDTQYF.

The rearrangement uses TRBV9 and TRBJ2-7; 7 positions agree with TRBD1. Trimming at V came to 4 bases and at J to 2 bases, leaving 6 bases not matched to a gene. The CDR3 covers 14 residues. Per germline, CDR1 SGDLS and CDR2 YYNGEE. The CDR3 coding sequence is TGTGCCAGCAGCCCCCGGGACAGCACCTACGAGCAGTACTTC. Translation gives CASSPRDSTYEQYF.

V is TRBV4-2 and J is TRBJ2-7; no firm D call. Germline-derived CDR1 and CDR2 are LGHNA and YNFKEQ. Trimming stripped 1 base from V and 7 bases from J, with 11 bases between. The CDR3 extends over 13 amino acids. This CDR3 is CASSQGKGREQYF. In DNA, the CDR3 is TGTGCCAGCAGCCAAGGAAAGGGCCGTGAGCAGTACTTC.

V usage is TRBV12-3 or TRBV12-4 and J usage is TRBJ2-1, with D possibly being TRBD1 (6 bases). Trimming left V 6 bases short and J 5 bases short, with 11 bases between. There are 13 residues in the CDR3. The CDR3 loop is CASRKDRNNEQFF. In nucleotides, the CDR3 is TGTGCCAGCAGAAAGGACAGAAACAATGAGCAGTTCTTC.

This chain links TRBV29-1 with TRBJ2-2; 8 positions agree with TRBD1. The germline V gene has CDR1 SQVTM and CDR2 ANQGSEA. The V segment lost 1 base and the J segment 6 bases; nucleotides outside the gene matches: 4. The CDR3 runs 14 residues. The chain's CDR3 is CSVEGTGLAGELFF. CDR3 DNA sequence: TGCAGCGTTGAAGGGACAGGGCTAGCCGGGGAGCTGTTTTTT.

This chain joins TRBV7-8 and TRBJ2-7, with D hard to call. This CDR3 has 13 amino acids. Germline V CDR1 and CDR2: SGHVS, FQNEAQ. Trimming removed 6 bases from V and 0 bases from J, with 9 bases in between. CDR3 region: CASSPVGSYEQYF. CDR3 DNA sequence: TGTGCCAGCAGTCCTGTTGGCTCCTACGAGCAGTACTTC. Supplemented by reference TRBV7-8 and TRBJ2-7, the full variable domain reads GAGVSQSPRYKVAKRGQDVALRCDPISGHVSLFWYQQALGQGPEFLTYFQNEAQLDKSGLPSDRFFAERPEGSVSTLKIQRTQQEDSAVYLCASSPVGSYEQYFGPGTRLTVT.

The chain has TRBV12-3 or TRBV12-4 and TRBJ2-5, with D perhaps TRBD2 (5 bases). Trimming took 7 bases from V and 4 from J, leaving 19 bases between them. There are 15 residues in the CDR3. The CDR3 loop reads CASTISTEVRETQYF. The CDR3 coding sequence is TGTGCCAGCACCATAAGCACGGAGGTCCGAGAGACCCAGTACTTC.

V gene TRBV27 combines with J gene TRBJ1-6; 7 nucleotides agree with TRBD1. The length of the CDR3 is 14 residues. Germline CDR1 reads MNHEY; CDR2 reads SMNVEV (reference sequence). Trimming at V came to 6 bases and at J to 7 bases, leaving 6 bases not matched to a gene. The DNA of the CDR3 is TGTGCCAGCAGACGGGACAGACAAAATTCACCCCTCCACTTT. Translation gives CASRRDRQNSPLHF.

The CDR3: CASSWGPGQGHSGANVLTF. The CDR3 coding sequence is TGTGCCAGCAGCTGGGGTCCGGGACAGGGCCACTCTGGGGCCAACGTCCTGACTTTC. The chain is built from TRBV7-8 and TRBJ2-6, with TRBD1 matching 9 bases. Germline lookup yields CDR1 SGHVS and CDR2 FQNEAQ. This CDR3 region has 19 residues. V dropped 4 bases and J dropped 0; count of bases not matched to a gene: 10.

The chain joins TRBV25-1 to TRBJ2-7, with 11 bases fitting TRBD1. The V segment lost 3 bases and the J segment 4 bases; nucleotides outside the gene matches: 17. The CDR3 spans 19 residues. Germline V lookup: CDR1 MGHDK, CDR2 SYGVNS. The CDR3 region has the DNA TGTGCCAGCAGTGACCCCTCATCCCCGGGACAGGGGGTTTTTTACGAGCAGTACTTC. Translated, it gives CASSDPSSPGQGVFYEQYF.